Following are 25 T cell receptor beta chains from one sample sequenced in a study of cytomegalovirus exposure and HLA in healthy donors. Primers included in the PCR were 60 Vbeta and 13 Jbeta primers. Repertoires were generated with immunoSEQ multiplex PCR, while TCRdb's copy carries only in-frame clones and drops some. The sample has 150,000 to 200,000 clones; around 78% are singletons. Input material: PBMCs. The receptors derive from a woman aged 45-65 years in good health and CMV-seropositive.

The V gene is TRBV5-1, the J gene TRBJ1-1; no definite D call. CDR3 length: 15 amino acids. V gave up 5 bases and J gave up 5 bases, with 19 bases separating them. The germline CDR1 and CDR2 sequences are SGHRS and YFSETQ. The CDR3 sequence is CASRPTTSTGTEAFF. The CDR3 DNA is TGCGCCAGCAGACCTACCACCAGTACCGGGACTGAAGCTTTCTTT.

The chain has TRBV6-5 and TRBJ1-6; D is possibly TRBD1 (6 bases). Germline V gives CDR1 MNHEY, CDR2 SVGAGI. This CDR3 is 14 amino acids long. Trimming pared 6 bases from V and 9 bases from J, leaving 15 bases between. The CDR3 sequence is CASSRDTASSPLHF. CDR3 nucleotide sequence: TGTGCCAGCAGCAGGGACACGGCTTCTTCACCCCTCCACTTT.

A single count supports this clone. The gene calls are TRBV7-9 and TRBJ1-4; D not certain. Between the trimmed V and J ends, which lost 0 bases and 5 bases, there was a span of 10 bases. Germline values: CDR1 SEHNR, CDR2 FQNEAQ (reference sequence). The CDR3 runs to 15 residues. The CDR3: CASSLARGHNEKLFF. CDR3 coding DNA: TGTGCCAGCAGCTTAGCGCGGGGTCACAATGAAAAACTGTTTTTT.

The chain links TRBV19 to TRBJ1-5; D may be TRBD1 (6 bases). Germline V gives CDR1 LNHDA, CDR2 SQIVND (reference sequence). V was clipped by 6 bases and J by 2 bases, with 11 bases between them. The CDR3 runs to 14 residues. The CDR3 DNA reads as TGTGCCAGTAGGTTGGGGGCGGGCAATCAGCCCCAGCATTTT. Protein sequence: CASRLGAGNQPQHF.

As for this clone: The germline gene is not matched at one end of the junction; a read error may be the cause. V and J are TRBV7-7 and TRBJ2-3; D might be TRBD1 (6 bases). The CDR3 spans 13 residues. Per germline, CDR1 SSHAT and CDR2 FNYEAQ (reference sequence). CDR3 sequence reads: CASSLARGDTQYF. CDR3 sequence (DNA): TGTGCTAGCAGCTTAGCGAGGGGGGATACGCAGTATTTT.

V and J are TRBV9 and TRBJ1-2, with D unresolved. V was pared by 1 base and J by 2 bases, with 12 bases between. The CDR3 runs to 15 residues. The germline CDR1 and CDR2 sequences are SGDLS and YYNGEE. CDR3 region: CASSVSGLPNYGYTF. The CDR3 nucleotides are TGTGCCAGCAGCGTATCAGGACTTCCCAACTATGGCTACACCTTC.

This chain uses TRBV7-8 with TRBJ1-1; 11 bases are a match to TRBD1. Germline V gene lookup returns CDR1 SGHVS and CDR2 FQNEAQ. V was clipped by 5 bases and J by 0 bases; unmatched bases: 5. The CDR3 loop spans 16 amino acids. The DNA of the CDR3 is TGTGCCAGCAGCGCCGGGACAGGGGGTATGAACACTGAAGCTTTCTTT. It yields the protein CASSAGTGGMNTEAFF.

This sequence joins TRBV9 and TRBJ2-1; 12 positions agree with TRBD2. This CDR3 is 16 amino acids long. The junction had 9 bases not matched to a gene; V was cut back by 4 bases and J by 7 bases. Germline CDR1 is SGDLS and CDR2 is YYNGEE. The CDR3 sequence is CASSSRTSGVRNEQFF. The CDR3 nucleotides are TGTGCCAGCAGCTCCCGGACTAGCGGGGTACGTAATGAGCAGTTCTTC.

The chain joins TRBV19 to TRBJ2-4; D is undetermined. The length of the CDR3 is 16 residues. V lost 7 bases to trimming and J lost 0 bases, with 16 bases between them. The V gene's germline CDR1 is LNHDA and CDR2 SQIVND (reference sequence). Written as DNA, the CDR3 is TGTGCCAGTACCCCCGAAGCTTCTGTAGCCAAAAACATTCAGTACTTC. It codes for CASTPEASVAKNIQYF.

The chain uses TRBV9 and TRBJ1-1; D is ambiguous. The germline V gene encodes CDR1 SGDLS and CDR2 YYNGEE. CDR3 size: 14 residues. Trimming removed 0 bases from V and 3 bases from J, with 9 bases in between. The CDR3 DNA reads TGTGCCAGCAGCGTAGCATGGCAGGACACTGAAGCTTTCTTT. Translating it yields CASSVAWQDTEAFF.

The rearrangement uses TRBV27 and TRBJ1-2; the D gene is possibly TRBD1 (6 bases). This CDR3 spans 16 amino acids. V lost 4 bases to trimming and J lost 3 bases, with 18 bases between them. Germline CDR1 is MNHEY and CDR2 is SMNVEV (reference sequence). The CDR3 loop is CASSSYGGGRHYGYTF. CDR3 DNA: TGTGCCAGCAGTTCTTACGGGGGGGGCCGACACTATGGCTACACCTTC.

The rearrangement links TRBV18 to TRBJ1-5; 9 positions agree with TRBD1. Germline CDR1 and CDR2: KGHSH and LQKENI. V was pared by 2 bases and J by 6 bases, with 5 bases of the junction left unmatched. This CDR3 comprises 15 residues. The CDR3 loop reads CASSPMGQGSQPQHF. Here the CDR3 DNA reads TGTGCCAGCTCACCAATGGGACAGGGTAGTCAGCCCCAGCATTTT.

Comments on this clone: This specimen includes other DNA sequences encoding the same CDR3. The CDR3 is CASTDNRFPYEQYF. CDR3 in DNA: TGTGCCAGCACCGATAACAGGTTTCCTTACGAGCAGTACTTC. The chain recombines TRBV7-9 with TRBJ2-7, with a tentative D call TRBD1 (5 bases). There are 14 residues in the CDR3. From germline, CDR1 is SEHNR and CDR2 FQNEAQ (reference sequence). V was clipped by 7 bases and J by 4 bases, with 17 bases between them.

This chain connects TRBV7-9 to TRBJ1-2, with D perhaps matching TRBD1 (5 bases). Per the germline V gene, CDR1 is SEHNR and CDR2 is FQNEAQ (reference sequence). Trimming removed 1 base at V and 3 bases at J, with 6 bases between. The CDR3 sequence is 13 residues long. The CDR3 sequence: CASSLVGDYGYTF. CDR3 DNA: TGTGCCAGCAGCTTAGTAGGGGACTATGGCTACACCTTC.

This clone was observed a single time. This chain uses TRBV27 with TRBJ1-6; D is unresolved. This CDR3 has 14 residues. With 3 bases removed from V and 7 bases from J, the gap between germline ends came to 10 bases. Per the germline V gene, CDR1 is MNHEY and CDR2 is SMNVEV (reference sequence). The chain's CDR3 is CASSLYSLNSPLHF. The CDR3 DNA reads TGTGCCAGCAGTTTGTACAGCTTAAATTCACCCCTCCACTTT.

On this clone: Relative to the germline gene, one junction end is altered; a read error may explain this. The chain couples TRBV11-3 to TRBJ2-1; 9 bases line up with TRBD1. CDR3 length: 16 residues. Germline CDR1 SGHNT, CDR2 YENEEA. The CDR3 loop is CAGSPTGTGTYNEQFF. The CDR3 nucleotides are TGTGCCGGCAGCCCCACCGGGACAGGGACCTACAATGAGCAGTTCTTC. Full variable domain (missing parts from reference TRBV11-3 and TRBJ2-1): EAGVVQSPRYKIIEKKQPVAFWCNPISGHNTLYWYLQNLGQGPELLIRYENEEAVDDSQLPKDRFSAERLKGVDSTLKIQPAELGDSAVYLCAGSPTGTGTYNEQFFGPGTRLTVL.

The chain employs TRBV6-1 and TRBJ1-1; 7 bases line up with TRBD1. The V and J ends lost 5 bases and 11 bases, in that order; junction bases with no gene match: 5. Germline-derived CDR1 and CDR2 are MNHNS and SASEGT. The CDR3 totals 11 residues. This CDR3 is CASSPTGTAFF. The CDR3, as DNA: TGTGCCAGCAGTCCGACAGGGACGGCTTTCTTT.

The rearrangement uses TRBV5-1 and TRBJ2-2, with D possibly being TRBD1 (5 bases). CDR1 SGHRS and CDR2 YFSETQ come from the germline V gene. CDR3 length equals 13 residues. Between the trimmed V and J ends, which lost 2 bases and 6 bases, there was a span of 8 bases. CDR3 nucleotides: TGCGCCAGCAGCTTCCAGGGTCCCGGGGAGCTGTTTTTT. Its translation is CASSFQGPGELFF.

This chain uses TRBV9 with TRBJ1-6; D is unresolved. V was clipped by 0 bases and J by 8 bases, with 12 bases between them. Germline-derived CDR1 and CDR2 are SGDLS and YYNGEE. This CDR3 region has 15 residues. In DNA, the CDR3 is TGTGCCAGCAGCGTAGAAGGAGGCGCGGATTCACCCCTCCACTTT. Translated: CASSVEGGADSPLHF.

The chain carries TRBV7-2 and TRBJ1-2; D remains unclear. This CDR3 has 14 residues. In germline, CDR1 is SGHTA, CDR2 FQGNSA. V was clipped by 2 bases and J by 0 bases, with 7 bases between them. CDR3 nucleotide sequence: TGTGCCAGCAGCTTAAGCACTGCTAACTATGGCTACACCTTC. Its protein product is CASSLSTANYGYTF.

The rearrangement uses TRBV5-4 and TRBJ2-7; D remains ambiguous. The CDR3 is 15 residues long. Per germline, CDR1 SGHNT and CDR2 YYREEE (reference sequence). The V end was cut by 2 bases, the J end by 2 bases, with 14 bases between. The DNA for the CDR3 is TGTGCCAGCAGCTTCCTCCAGGAATATCCCTACGAGCAGTACTTC. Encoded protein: CASSFLQEYPYEQYF.

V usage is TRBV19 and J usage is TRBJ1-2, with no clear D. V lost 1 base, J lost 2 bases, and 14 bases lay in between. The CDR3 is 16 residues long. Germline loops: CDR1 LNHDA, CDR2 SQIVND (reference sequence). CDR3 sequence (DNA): TGTGCCAGTAGTATAGCACCCAGGCCAAGAAACTATGGCTACACCTTC. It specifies CASSIAPRPRNYGYTF.

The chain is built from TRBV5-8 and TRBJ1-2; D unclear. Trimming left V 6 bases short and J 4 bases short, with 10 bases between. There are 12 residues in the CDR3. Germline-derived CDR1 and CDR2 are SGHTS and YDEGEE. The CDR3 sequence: CASTPRGYGYTF. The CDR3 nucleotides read TGTGCCAGCACCCCGCGCGGCTATGGCTACACCTTC.

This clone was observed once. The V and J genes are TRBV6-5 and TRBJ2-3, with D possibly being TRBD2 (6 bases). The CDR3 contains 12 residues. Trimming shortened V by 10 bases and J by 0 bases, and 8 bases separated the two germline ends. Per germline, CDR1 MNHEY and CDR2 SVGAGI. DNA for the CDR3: TGTGCCACCGGGACTAGCACAGATACGCAGTATTTT. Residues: CATGTSTDTQYF.

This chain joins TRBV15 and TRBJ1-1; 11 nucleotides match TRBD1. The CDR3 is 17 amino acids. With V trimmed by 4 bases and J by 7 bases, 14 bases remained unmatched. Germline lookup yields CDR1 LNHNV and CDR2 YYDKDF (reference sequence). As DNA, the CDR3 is TGTGCCACCAGCACGCGTATGGGGACAGGGGGGTTTAATGAAGCTTTCTTT. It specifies CATSTRMGTGGFNEAFF.